A selection of T cell receptor beta chains follows, all from one sample in a study of T cell responses to AZD1222 COVID-19 vaccine. Sequencing was performed with immunoSEQ multiplex PCR; in TCRdb, only in-frame clones are kept and a portion is missing. The sample lists around 100,000 clones; about 85% were seen once. Source: peripheral blood, taken 28 days after the second AZD1222 dose. The receptors derive from an adult who received the AZD1222 COVID-19 vaccine. CDR3s include the opening cysteine and the closing phenylalanine or tryptophan. The D gene is left open where the match is weak. Clone size, where shown, is once, few, many, or a class for clones that have expanded.

D gene	V gene	J gene	clone size	CDR3 DNA	CDR3 protein
.	TRBV4-1	TRBJ2-7	.	TGCCCCAGCAGCCGGCCAGGGAAGCCCCACGAGCAGTACTTC	CPSSRPGKPHEQYF
.	TRBV5-1	TRBJ1-1	few	TGCGCCAGCAGCTACCGGGACGACATGAACACTGAAGCTTTCTTT	CASSYRDDMNTEAFF
.	TRBV27	TRBJ2-3	.	TGTGCCAGCAGTTTATCGGGGGGGCGCCCAGATACGCAGTATTTT	CASSLSGGRPDTQYF
TRBD1	TRBV6-5	TRBJ2-7	.	TGTGCCAGCAGTTATGACAGGGTGAATTACGAGCAGTACTTC	CASSYDRVNYEQYF
.	TRBV5-5	TRBJ2-6	.	TGTGCCAGCAGCTTGGGCCCAACAGACTCTGAGGCCAACGTCCTGACTTTC	CASSLGPTDSEANVLTF
.	TRBV25-1	TRBJ1-6	few	TGTGCCAGCAGCCGGGGGGCCACACCCCTCCACTTT	CASSRGATPLHF
.	TRBV5-4	TRBJ2-6	.	TGTGCCAGCAGCTTGGGAACCGGGGCCAACGTCCTGACTTTC	CASSLGTGANVLTF
.	TRBV29-1	TRBJ2-2	.	TGCAGCGTGACCGTGACGGGTACCGGGGAGCTGTTTTTT	CSVTVTGTGELFF
.	TRBV28	TRBJ2-1	.	TGTGCCAGCAGTTTGGCGCTTAAGATCTATGAGCAGTTCTTC	CASSLALKIYEQFF
TRBD2	TRBV6-2/TRBV6-3	TRBJ2-1	.	TGTGCCAGCAGCCGACTAGCGGGATCCTTTTTAAATGAGCAGTTCTTC	CASSRLAGSFLNEQFF
TRBD2	TRBV18	TRBJ2-2	few	TGTGCCAGCTCAGTGGGCCTAACTAGCGTTTACACCGGGGAGCTGTTTTTT	CASSVGLTSVYTGELFF
.	TRBV20-1	TRBJ2-1	.	TGCAGTGCTAGTAAACCGCCATCCTACAATGAGCAGTTCTTC	CSASKPPSYNEQFF
.	TRBV6-2/TRBV6-3	TRBJ2-1	.	TGTGCCAGCAGTCACAAGGATGAGCAGTTCTTC	CASSHKDEQFF
TRBD2	TRBV4-3	TRBJ2-1	many	TGCGCCAGCAGCTTGGGACTAGTCAATGAGCAGTTCTTC	CASSLGLVNEQFF
.	TRBV27	TRBJ2-7	.	TGTGCCAGCACCCGAGGCGACGGGAGACTGAACGAGCAGTACTTC	CASTRGDGRLNEQYF
.	TRBV27	TRBJ1-3	.	TGTGCCAGCAGTTTATCGGGAGGGGCTGGTGGAAACACCATATATTTT	CASSLSGGAGGNTIYF
TRBD2	TRBV20-1	TRBJ2-2	.	TGCAGTGCTAGTGCCCGCGGGGGATCGAACACCGGGGAGCTGTTTTTT	CSASARGGSNTGELFF
.	TRBV5-8	TRBJ1-4	.	TGTGCCAGCAGCTTGGCGGGGTTGACTAATGAAAAACTGTTTTTT	CASSLAGLTNEKLFF
.	TRBV5-6	TRBJ1-2	.	TGTGCCAGCAGCTCTATTAGCTATGGCTACACCTTC	CASSSISYGYTF